Shown below are 9 T cell receptor beta chains from a single sample sequenced in a study of T-cell memory formation after mild COVID-19. TCRdb fed the 5' RACE reads into MiXCR, producing one record per CDR3 protein. The sample records 350,000 or so distinct CDR3 sequences, 13% being singletons. Material: PBMCs or a T cell subset sorted from them (not recorded which). The receptors come from a man younger than 35 who had mild COVID-19 (a few samples of this study predate the infection). Cell type and time point are not known.

This clonotype came up a few times. The CDR3 nucleotides are TGCAGTGCTTCCCAAACTAGCACAGATACGCAGTATTTT. The encoded protein is CSASQTSTDTQYF. This sequence joins TRBV20-1 and TRBJ2-3; no clear D. The CDR3 has 13 residues. Trimming took off 5 bases at V and 0 bases at J, with 9 bases between the two ends. In germline, CDR1 is DFQATT, CDR2 SNEGSKA (reference sequence).

This clonotype appeared a few times. V usage is TRBV6-1 and J usage is TRBJ2-7; 8 nucleotides agree with TRBD1. In germline, CDR1 is MNHNS, CDR2 SASEGT. The CDR3 runs to 14 residues. V shed 0 bases, J shed 7 bases, and the junction held 5 bases outside the gene matches. The chain's CDR3 is CASSEALDRVEQYV. The CDR3 nucleotides read TGTGCCAGCAGTGAAGCGCTGGACAGGGTGGAGCAGTACGTC.

The chain links TRBV12-3 or TRBV12-4 to TRBJ2-7; TRBD1 agrees at 8 bases. The CDR3 totals 16 residues. The trim removed 1 base at V and 6 bases at J, leaving 11 bases unmatched. CDR3 coding DNA: TGTGCCAGCAGTTTAGGGCCCGGACAGGGTGAGGCCGAGCAGTACTTC. It codes for CASSLGPGQGEAEQYF.

This clonotype turned up a few times. The CDR3 DNA is TGTGCCAGCAGTTCCGGGACAGGGGGGGTTCAGCCCCAGCATTTT. It encodes CASSSGTGGVQPQHF. The genes are TRBV7-2 and TRBJ1-5; 11 bases agree with TRBD1. The V and J ends lost 6 bases and 6 bases, in that order; junction bases with no gene match: 7. The CDR3 has 15 residues. Germline CDR1 and CDR2: SGHTA and FQGNSA.

The J gene is TRBJ2-7, the V gene TRBV10-3; 7 nucleotides line up with TRBD1. CDR1 is ENHRY, CDR2 SYGVKD, per germline. The CDR3 totals 12 residues. After removal of 10 bases from V and 4 bases from J, the junction contained 7 bases not matched to a gene. The CDR3 protein is CATRTGPYEQYV. The CDR3 region has the DNA TGTGCCACCCGGACAGGACCGTACGAGCAGTACGTC.

Only a few counts were recorded for this clonotype. The chain recombines TRBV9 with TRBJ1-2, with 7 bases aligning to TRBD1. Germline values: CDR1 SGDLS, CDR2 YYNGEE. The junction had 6 bases not matched to a gene; V was cut back by 0 bases and J by 7 bases. This CDR3 has 14 amino acids. The CDR3 spells CASSVVGQDSGYTF. In DNA, the CDR3 is TGTGCCAGCAGCGTAGTTGGACAGGATTCTGGCTACACCTTC.

This clonotype appeared many times. The CDR3 sequence: CASSAAQAGIQYF. The CDR3 region has the DNA TGTGCCAGCAGCGCCGCACAGGCGGGCATTCAGTACTTC. The genes are TRBV7-2 and TRBJ2-4; D tentatively reads TRBD1 or TRBD2 (5 bases each). Germline assignment: CDR1 SGHTA and CDR2 FQGNSA. V gave up 5 bases and J gave up 9 bases, with 14 bases separating them. There are 13 residues in the CDR3.

The chain links TRBV11-2 to TRBJ1-3; D call uncertain. Germline lookup yields CDR1 SGHAT and CDR2 FQNNGV. V was clipped by 0 bases and J by 0 bases, with 12 bases between them. CDR3 length equals 17 residues. The CDR3 here is CASSLDGILSSGNTIYF. CDR3 coding DNA: TGTGCCAGCAGCTTAGATGGGATCCTATCCTCTGGAAACACCATATATTTT.

This clonotype was detected only a few times. The V call is TRBV28, the J call TRBJ2-1; 7 nucleotides align to TRBD2. In germline, CDR1 is MDHEN, CDR2 SYDVKM. This CDR3 is 13 amino acids long. V trimming: 2 bases; J trimming: 14 bases; junction bases outside the gene matches: 9. DNA of the CDR3: TGTGCCAGCAGTTTACCTCCTCGGCTAGCGGAGTTCTTC. It translates to CASSLPPRLAEFF.